Described below is a single T cell receptor (beta chain) sequence and its context. This CDR3 is 14 amino acids long. V gave up 5 bases and J gave up 3 bases, with 13 bases separating them. From germline, CDR1 is MNHNY and CDR2 SVGAGI (reference sequence). This entry is derived from a study of cytomegalovirus exposure and HLA in healthy donors. The PCR was carried out with 60 Vbeta primers and 13 Jbeta primers. The assay was immunoSEQ multiplex PCR, and TCRdb's table has in-frame clones only and misses some. The sample has 130,000 to 150,000 clones, over 65% seen once; the top ten hold around 3%. The sequenced material came from PBMCs. This chain links TRBV6-6 with TRBJ1-1; D is unclear. This TCR came from a man aged 35 to 55 in good health and CMV-seropositive. CDR3 amino acids: CASSIRGGDTEAFF. CDR3 in DNA: TGTGCCAGCAGTATCCGTGGAGGTGACACTGAAGCTTTCTTT.